A single sample gave rise to the 18 T cell receptor beta chains below, sequenced in a study of blood T cells in healthy people across ages. A second PCR of 7 to 11 cycles used a sample-barcoded 5' primer and a J-beta primer mix. One entry per CDR3 protein results from TCRdb running MiXCR on the 5' RACE reads. In the table there are approximately 730,000 distinct CDR3 sequences, about 53% of which are singletons. Sequenced material: blood. These receptors were obtained from a man older than 75 in good health.

The J gene is TRBJ1-5, the V gene TRBV12-3 or TRBV12-4, with unresolved D. V was clipped by 2 bases and J by 2 bases, with 7 bases between them. This CDR3 comprises 14 residues. The CDR3 sequence is CASSLLTGNQPQHF. CDR3 DNA: TGTGCCAGCAGTTTACTGACGGGCAATCAGCCCCAGCATTTT.

The chain couples TRBV29-1 to TRBJ2-3; D call uncertain. This CDR3 comprises 13 residues. In germline, CDR1 is SQVTM, CDR2 ANQGSEA. V lost 3 bases to trimming and J lost 14 bases, with 21 bases between them. CDR3 coding DNA: TGCAGCGTTGACCAAATGGCGGCAGCATACGCGTATTTT. Translated: CSVDQMAAAYAYF.

A note on this clonotype: A much larger clone lies a single base off, so this may be a read error. The J gene is TRBJ1-5, the V gene TRBV6-2 or TRBV6-3; the D gene is possibly TRBD1 (6 bases). The CDR3 has 15 amino acids. Germline-derived CDR1 and CDR2 are MNHEY and SVGEGT. The CDR3 sequence: CASSSTGTSNQLQHF. The CDR3 nucleotides are TGTGCCAGCAGCTCTACCGGGACATCGAATCAGCTCCAGCATTTT.

This clonotype was counted between two and nine times. The genes are TRBV5-1 and TRBJ2-1, with 8 bases matching TRBD2. Germline loops: CDR1 SGHRS, CDR2 YFSETQ. J gave up 4 bases and V 1 base, and 4 bases lay outside the gene matches. The CDR3 sequence is 15 residues long. CDR3 DNA sequence: TGCGCCAGCAGCTTGATACGGGGGGGATACAATGAGCAGTTCTTC. Its protein product is CASSLIRGGYNEQFF.

The rearrangement joins TRBV5-1 to TRBJ2-3, with a possible D match to TRBD2 (7 bases). CDR1 and CDR2 (germline): SGHRS, YFSETQ. The CDR3 runs to 14 residues. Between the trimmed V and J ends, which lost 3 bases and 3 bases, there was a span of 11 bases. The CDR3 DNA reads as TGCGCCAGCAGCTCAGGGGAGGGGACAGATACGCAGTATTTT. Its protein product is CASSSGEGTDTQYF.

The chain joins TRBV3-1 to TRBJ2-3; the D gene is possibly TRBD2 (6 bases). This CDR3 contains 16 residues. Germline V lookup: CDR1 LGHDT, CDR2 YNNKEL (reference sequence). The ends were cut back, 0 bases at V and 0 bases at J, with 10 bases in the middle. This CDR3 reads CASSQETSPSTDTQYF. The CDR3 nucleotides read TGTGCCAGCAGCCAAGAAACTAGCCCTAGCACAGATACGCAGTATTTT.

The chain recombines TRBV15 with TRBJ2-5; the D gene is possibly TRBD1 (6 bases). V was trimmed by 0 bases and J by 9 bases, leaving 17 bases between them. Per the germline V gene, CDR1 is LNHNV and CDR2 is YYDKDF (reference sequence). The CDR3 contains 15 residues. The CDR3 protein is CATSRDVNGQGPQYF. The CDR3 coding sequence is TGTGCCACCAGCAGAGATGTGAACGGTCAGGGGCCCCAGTACTTC. Variable domain in full (rest from reference TRBV15 and TRBJ2-5): DAMVIQNPRYQVTQFGKPVTLSCSQTLNHNVMYWYQQKSSQAPKLLFHYYDKDFNNEADTPDNFQSRRPNTSFCFLDIRSPGLGDTAMYLCATSRDVNGQGPQYFGPGTRLLVL.

The J gene is TRBJ2-7, the V gene TRBV20-1, with 12 bases identical to TRBD2. Trimming cost V 6 bases and J 3 bases; bases outside gene matches: 18. This CDR3 has 18 residues. Per germline, CDR1 DFQATT and CDR2 SNEGSKA (reference sequence). Written as DNA, the CDR3 is TGCAGTGCAAACGACCGACGGACTAGCGGGGCGACAGGCTACGAGCAGTACTTC. Residues: CSANDRRTSGATGYEQYF.

The chain is built from TRBV5-1 and TRBJ2-4, with TRBD2 identical over 7 bases. Germline V CDR1 and CDR2: SGHRS, YFSETQ. V lost 0 bases and J lost 4; bases outside the gene matches: 19. CDR3 size: 20 residues. CDR3 bases: TGCGCCAGCAGCTTGGCCGGGGCCAGCGGGAAGGCGGTAAGGAAAAACATTCAGTACTTC. It is translated as CASSLAGASGKAVRKNIQYF.

The chain uses TRBV7-2 and TRBJ2-5; 8 nucleotides match TRBD2. Germline V lookup: CDR1 SGHTA, CDR2 FQGNSA. The CDR3 is made up of 16 amino acids. Trimming at V came to 0 bases and at J to 2 bases, leaving 5 bases not matched to a gene. DNA for the CDR3: TGTGCCAGCAGCTTAGCGGTCGGGGGGGGACAAGAGACCCAGTACTTC. Translated, it gives CASSLAVGGGQETQYF.

The chain has TRBV20-1 and TRBJ2-5; D is perhaps TRBD1 or TRBD2 (5 bases each). Deletions cut 0 bases from V and 4 bases from J, with 12 bases between. Germline V gene data show CDR1 as DFQATT and CDR2 as SNEGSKA (reference sequence). The CDR3 runs 14 residues. This chain's CDR3 is CSARDRGVPETQYF. CDR3 bases: TGCAGTGCTAGAGATCGGGGCGTCCCAGAGACCCAGTACTTC.

The chain couples TRBV5-1 to TRBJ2-1, with D perhaps assigned TRBD1 or TRBD2 (5 bases each). The CDR3 loop spans 12 amino acids. CDR1 SGHRS and CDR2 YFSETQ come from the germline V gene. The V end was cut by 5 bases, the J end by 8 bases, with 11 bases between. The CDR3 bases are TGCGCCAGCAGTCTTCAGGGAGATGAGCAGTTCTTC. This translates into CASSLQGDEQFF.

V and J are TRBV6-5 and TRBJ2-1; 9 positions match TRBD1. The CDR3 runs to 14 residues. J was trimmed by 3 bases and V by 9 bases; bases with no gene match: 6. Germline V gene sequence: CDR1 MNHEY, CDR2 SVGAGI. DNA of the CDR3: TGTGCCAGTAGCAGGGGACAGGGCTACAATGAGCAGTTCTTC. Translation: CASSRGQGYNEQFF.

This clonotype was seen just once. V and J are TRBV7-3 and TRBJ2-3; 14 bases align to TRBD2. This CDR3 region has 16 residues. In germline, CDR1 is SGHTA, CDR2 FQGTGA. The V gene end was trimmed by 4 bases and the J gene end by 4 bases; junction bases not matched to a gene: 4. Here the CDR3 reads CASSSGTSGSSDTQYF. For the CDR3, the DNA is TGTGCCAGCAGCTCCGGGACTAGCGGGAGCTCAGATACGCAGTATTTT.

This clonotype showed up just a few times. This chain uses TRBV7-2 with TRBJ1-1; TRBD1 aligns across 7 bases. With V trimmed by 5 bases and J by 11 bases, 11 bases remained unmatched. The CDR3 is made up of 13 amino acids. Germline V CDR1 and CDR2: SGHTA, FQGNSA. For the CDR3, the DNA is TGTGCCAGCAGCAGCGGACAGGTCTTAACGGCTTTCTTT. It specifies CASSSGQVLTAFF.

This clonotype has only a few counts. V and J are TRBV7-2 and TRBJ2-7; 7 bases are a match to TRBD2. The J segment lost 3 bases and the V segment lost 4 bases, leaving 3 bases of the junction unmatched. The CDR3 has 13 amino acids. Germline CDR1 and CDR2: SGHTA and FQGNSA. The CDR3 is CASSWGRGYEQYF. For the CDR3, the DNA is TGTGCCAGCAGCTGGGGGAGGGGCTACGAGCAGTACTTC.

This chain connects TRBV27 to TRBJ2-1, with unresolved D. The CDR3 extends over 15 amino acids. Trimming left V 2 bases short and J 8 bases short, with 16 bases between. Per germline, CDR1 MNHEY and CDR2 SMNVEV (reference sequence). CDR3 DNA sequence: TGTGCCAGCAGTTTAGTCAGGAACCTATGGGATGAGCAGTTCTTC. This encodes CASSLVRNLWDEQFF.

There are many counts of this clonotype. The genes are TRBV15 and TRBJ1-4; TRBD1 is a possible D gene (5 bases). The CDR3 spans 17 residues. Germline loops: CDR1 LNHNV, CDR2 YYDKDF (reference sequence). With 0 bases removed from V and 2 bases from J, the gap between germline ends came to 13 bases. The CDR3 spells CATSRDPQGTTNEKLFF. The CDR3 nucleotides are TGTGCCACCAGCAGAGATCCGCAGGGCACCACTAATGAAAAACTGTTTTTT.